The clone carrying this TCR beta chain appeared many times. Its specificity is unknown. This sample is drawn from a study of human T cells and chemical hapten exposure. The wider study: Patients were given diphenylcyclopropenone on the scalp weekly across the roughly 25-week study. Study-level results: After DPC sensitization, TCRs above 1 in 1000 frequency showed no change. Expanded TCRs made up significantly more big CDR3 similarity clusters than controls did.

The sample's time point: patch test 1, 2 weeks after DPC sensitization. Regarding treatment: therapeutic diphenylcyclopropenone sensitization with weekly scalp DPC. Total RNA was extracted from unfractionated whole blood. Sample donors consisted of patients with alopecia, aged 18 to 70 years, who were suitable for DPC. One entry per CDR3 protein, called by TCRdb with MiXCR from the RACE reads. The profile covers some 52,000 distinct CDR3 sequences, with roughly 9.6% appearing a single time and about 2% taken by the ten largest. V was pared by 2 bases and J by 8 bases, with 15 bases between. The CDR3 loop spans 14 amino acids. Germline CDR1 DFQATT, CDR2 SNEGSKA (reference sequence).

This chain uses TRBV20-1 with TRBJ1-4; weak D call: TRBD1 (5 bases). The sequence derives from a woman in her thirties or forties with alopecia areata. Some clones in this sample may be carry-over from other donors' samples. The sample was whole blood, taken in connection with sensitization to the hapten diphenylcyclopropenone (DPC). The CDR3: CSARIQGSYEKLFF. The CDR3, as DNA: TGCAGTGCTAGAATCCAGGGAAGTTACGAAAAACTGTTTTTT.